The count of the clone carrying this T cell receptor (beta chain) is one. The length of the CDR3 is 15 residues. CDR1 LNHDA and CDR2 SQIVND come from the germline V gene (reference sequence). V shed 9 bases and J 0 bases; nucleotides not matched to a gene: 6. These data are taken from a study of blood T cell repertoires in COVID-19. Across the whole study: Whether acute or convalescent, the COVID-19 samples came from the United States, Italy and Spain. The cDNA or gDNA used as material had been derived from T cells, B-cell-depleted T cells, or PBMCs.

As processed by the authors: Estimated nucleated cell counts came from reference gene primer amplification. Sequencing was performed with immunoSEQ multiplex PCR; in TCRdb, only in-frame clones are kept and a portion is missing. The D gene and trimming were derived from the DNA, and the V and J assignments and clone size from that table. This sample yields 150,000 to 200,000 clones, of which 80% to 90% are seen a single time; 0.88% belongs to the top ten. Sequencing used peripheral blood. The clonotype originates from a woman aged 18-30 years who had recovered from COVID-19. The chain is built from TRBV19 and TRBJ1-5; 9 bases fit TRBD1. In nucleotides, the CDR3 is TGTGCCAGCTTAACAGGGGGCTATAGCAATCAGCCCCAGCATTTT. The encoded protein is CASLTGGYSNQPQHF.